This T cell receptor (beta chain) is from a study of T cell clonotyping in hematopoietic cell transplantation. Findings and limits, study-wide: No sorting was done, leaving CD4 and CD8 contributions mixed. Pathologically expanded recipient clonotypes increased progressively from day 30 to day 180 as diversity fell. Graft donor and pretransplant recipient Inverse Simpson Index values predicted broader posttransplant TCR diversity. At the given depth, recipient repertoires were over 97% de novo clonotypes.

The repertoire was sequenced with immunoSEQ multiplex PCR; TCRdb's copy has only in-frame clones and lacks some. This table has about 12,000 clones, approximately 90% appearing once. Germline CDR1 MNHEY, CDR2 SVGAGI. V lost 5 bases to trimming and J lost 0 bases, with 11 bases between them. CDR3 length equals 14 residues. A note on this clone: Antigen unknown.

The chain has TRBV6-5 and TRBJ2-7; D may be TRBD1 (5 bases). Sequencing was done on a sample of peripheral blood mononuclear cells. The source is a man aged 25-45 years in good health. Some clones in this sample may be carry-over from other donors' samples. The DNA for the CDR3 is TGTGCCAGCAGTAAGGGGTGGTCCTCCTACGAGCAGTACTTC. It is translated as CASSKGWSSYEQYF.